Described below is a single T cell receptor beta chain sequence and its context. Its target is unknown. The sample belongs to a study of cytomegalovirus exposure and HLA in healthy donors. Findings and limits, study-wide: Earlier findings revealed that most TCR beta V segments proved productive either about 90% or about 30% of the time. Cytomegalovirus-associated status was assigned to 150 to 200 TCR beta chains.

Both 60 Vbeta primers and 13 Jbeta primers went into the PCR. The method was immunoSEQ multiplex PCR; TCRdb's version includes in-frame clones alone and lacks a portion of them. This table has about 140,000 clones, approximately 84% appearing once. The TCR was taken from a young man in good health and CMV-seropositive. The sample consisted of PBMCs.

The CDR3 here is CAWNREYTDTQYF. In DNA form, the CDR3 reads TGTGCCTGGAACAGAGAATACACAGATACGCAGTATTTT. V usage is TRBV30 and J usage is TRBJ2-3; no definite D call. The CDR3 sequence is 13 residues long. Trimming took off 4 bases at V and 2 bases at J, with 10 bases between the two ends. Germline assignment: CDR1 GTSNPN and CDR2 SVGIG (reference sequence).